The table lists the clone carrying this T cell receptor beta chain with a count of one. Germline CDR1 and CDR2: MGHRA and YSYEKL. V was clipped by 3 bases and J by 1 base, with 13 bases between them. There are 16 residues in the CDR3. The record originates from a study of cytomegalovirus exposure and HLA in healthy donors. The PCR employed 60 Vbeta primers together with 13 Jbeta primers. Using immunoSEQ multiplex PCR, the repertoire was profiled, and TCRdb retains in-frame clones only, with some absent. In the table there are roughly 220,000 clones, 70% of which are singletons. The chain carries TRBV4-1 and TRBJ2-1; possibly TRBD1 for D (6 bases). The sequenced sample was PBMCs. The sequence was collected from a middle-aged man in good health and CMV-seropositive. The CDR3 protein is CASSQPGHRSYNEQFF. The CDR3 region has the DNA TGCGCCAGCAGCCAGCCGGGACACCGTTCCTACAATGAGCAGTTCTTC.